This TCR beta chain was recovered during a study of OX40 agonist ivuxolimab in advanced cancers. TCRdb keeps only in-frame clones here, not all; method: immunoSEQ multiplex PCR. The table has 60,000 to 85,000 clones, about 92% seen once. CDR3 length: 14 residues. Trimming left V 5 bases short and J 4 bases short, with 17 bases between. In germline, CDR1 is GTSNPN, CDR2 SVGIG (reference sequence). Concerning this clone itself: In the same sample, other DNA sequences code for this CDR3.

This TCR came from an adult with an advanced solid tumor such as melanoma, head and neck, liver or kidney cancer. The starting material was CD4+ or CD8+ T cells sorted from blood, obtained in a trial of the OX40 agonist ivuxolimab. The rearrangement uses TRBV30 and TRBJ2-5, with D unresolved. CDR3: CAWPVTWAGETQYF. Written as DNA, the CDR3 is TGTGCCTGGCCGGTAACCTGGGCTGGAGAGACCCAGTACTTC. The full variable domain, with the rest looked up from reference TRBV30 and TRBJ2-5, is SQTIHQWPATLVQPVGSPLSLECTVEGTSNPNLYWYRQAAGRGLQLLFYSVGIGQISSEVPQNLSASRPQDRQFILSSKKLLLSDSGFYLCAWPVTWAGETQYFGPGTRLLVL.